This T cell receptor (beta chain) was identified in a study of blood T cell repertoires in COVID-19. Study summary: Acute-phase and convalescent COVID-19 samples originated in the United States, Italy and Spain.

J lost 4 bases, V lost 5 bases, and 1 base had no gene match. This CDR3 spans 13 amino acids. Assay used: immunoSEQ multiplex PCR; TCRdb lists only in-frame clones, some missing. The profile shows about 35,000 clones, around 87% of them singletons. The clonotype originates from a human donor in a cohort sampled during active COVID-19. The rearrangement joins TRBV12-3 or TRBV12-4 to TRBJ1-5; TRBD1 aligns across 8 bases. Sequenced input: peripheral blood. CDR3 nucleotide sequence: TGTGCCAGCAGTGGGACAGGTAATCAGCCCCAGCATTTT. Its translation is CASSGTGNQPQHF.